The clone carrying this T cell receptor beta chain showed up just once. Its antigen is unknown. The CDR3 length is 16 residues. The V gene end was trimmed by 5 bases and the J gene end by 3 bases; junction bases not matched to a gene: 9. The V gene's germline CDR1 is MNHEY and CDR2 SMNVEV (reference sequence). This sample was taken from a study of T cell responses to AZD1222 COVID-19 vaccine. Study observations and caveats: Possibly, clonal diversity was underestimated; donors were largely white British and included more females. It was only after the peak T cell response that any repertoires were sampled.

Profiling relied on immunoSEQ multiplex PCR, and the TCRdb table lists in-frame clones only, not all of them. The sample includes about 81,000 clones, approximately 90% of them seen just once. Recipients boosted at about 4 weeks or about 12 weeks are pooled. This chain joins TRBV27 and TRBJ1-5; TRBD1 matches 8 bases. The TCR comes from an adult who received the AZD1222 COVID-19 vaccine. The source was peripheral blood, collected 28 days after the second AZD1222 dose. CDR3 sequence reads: CASSLRGPVVNQPQHF. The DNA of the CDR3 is TGTGCCAGCAGTCTCAGGGGGCCCGTTGTCAATCAGCCCCAGCATTTT.